Listed below are T cell receptor beta chains from one sample, sequenced in a study of T cells in Graves' hyperthyroidism and ophthalmopathy. TCRdb analysed the multiplex PCR reads with MiXCR anew, one entry per CDR3 protein. The sample lists 500,000 to 550,000 distinct CDR3 sequences, nearly 20% occurring once. The sequenced sample consisted of blood. The receptor source for this set is a man aged 40-49 years with Graves' ophthalmopathy. Each CDR3 is given with its conserved first and last residue. The listing skips clone size in some rows; elsewhere it reads once, few, many or a size class.

j_call v_call clone_size cdr3_aa
TRBJ1-5 TRBV19 . CASSIGTGRNQPQHF
TRBJ1-1 TRBV2 . CASTRNSTPALEAFF
TRBJ1-2 TRBV28 few CASSGPGPYGYTF
TRBJ2-7 TRBV18 . CASSPGARTYEQYF
TRBJ2-3 TRBV28 many CASGLAGESRPDTQYF
TRBJ2-7 TRBV19 few CASKNRFSSYEQYF
TRBJ1-2 TRBV6-1 once CASSEHRGSGYTF
TRBJ1-1 TRBV6-1 many CAGRRSGPSGGYAEAFF
TRBJ2-1 TRBV12-3/TRBV12-4 few CASSLAYLMQFF
TRBJ2-7 TRBV6-1 . CASSEQTSARSYEQYF
TRBJ2-5 TRBV18 many CASSPQYQETQYF
TRBJ2-5 TRBV9 . CASSVEQKETQYF
TRBJ2-3 TRBV3-1 . CASSSWTGLTTDTQYF
TRBJ2-5 TRBV28 many CASSVPGLAEETQYF
TRBJ1-2 TRBV19 . CASTQTGSTYGYTF
TRBJ2-7 TRBV5-1 few CASTVGTGEYEQYF
TRBJ2-5 TRBV30 few CAWSAGTGAGGGETQYF
TRBJ2-1 TRBV6-2/TRBV6-3 . CASSYDTSGNREQFF
TRBJ1-1 TRBV7-3 . CASSLRGGDTEAFF
TRBJ2-2 TRBV11-3 . CASSPTMTGELFF